A selection of T cell receptor beta chains follows, all from one sample in a study of regulatory T cells in long-lasting Graves disease. TCRdb redid the calling of the multiplex PCR reads with MiXCR, one entry per CDR3 protein. The table has roughly 400,000 distinct CDR3 sequences, 16% seen once. The sample also formed part of further work on T cells in Graves' hyperthyroidism and ophthalmopathy.

Sequenced here: peripheral blood mononuclear cells (PBMCs), sampled at new diagnosis, from a patient treated with antithyroid drugs. Source of these receptors: a woman aged 18-35 years with Graves disease. The CDR3 runs from the conserved cysteine through the conserved F or W. D genes are given only for firm matches. Clone size appears in some rows only: once, few, many, or a class for an expanded clone.

V	size	J	D	CDR3	DNA
TRBV28	.	TRBJ2-5	TRBD1	CASRSEIRTGVRETQYF	TGTGCCAGCAGGAGCGAGATACGTACAGGGGTGCGAGAGACCCAGTACTTC
TRBV7-9	.	TRBJ1-1	TRBD1	CASSQGQGIDTEAFF	TGTGCCAGCAGCCAGGGACAGGGGATCGACACTGAAGCTTTCTTT
TRBV11-1	many	TRBJ2-1	TRBD2	CASSFGGPSGSYEQFF	TGTGCCAGCAGCTTCGGGGGGCCTAGCGGGAGCTATGAGCAGTTCTTC
TRBV29-1	many	TRBJ2-5	.	CSVVRLYQETQYF	TGCAGCGTTGTGAGACTATACCAAGAGACCCAGTACTTC
TRBV5-1	.	TRBJ1-6	.	CASSPMGAGVGSPLHF	TGCGCCAGCAGCCCGATGGGGGCAGGGGTTGGATCACCCCTCCACTTT
TRBV12-3/TRBV12-4	many	TRBJ1-1	.	CASSTPSTGPSGSTEAFF	TGTGCCAGCAGTACACCATCTACAGGGCCCTCGGGATCCACTGAAGCTTTCTTT
TRBV2	.	TRBJ2-7	TRBD2	CASILAGVTYEQYF	TGTGCCAGCATCTTAGCGGGAGTCACCTACGAGCAGTACTTC
TRBV6-2/TRBV6-3	once	TRBJ1-5	.	CASSYLRGRQPQHF	TGTGCCAGCAGTTATCTTAGGGGACGACAGCCCCAGCATTTT
TRBV7-2	few	TRBJ1-5	.	CASSHQGYSNQPQHF	TGTGCCAGCAGCCATCAAGGATATAGCAATCAGCCCCAGCATTTT
TRBV12-3/TRBV12-4	many	TRBJ2-7	.	CASSPGNYEQYF	TGTGCCAGCAGTCCTGGCAACTACGAGCAGTACTTC
TRBV7-9	few	TRBJ2-2	.	CASSLAGQGNTGELFF	TGTGCCAGCAGCTTAGCCGGGCAGGGGAACACCGGGGAGCTGTTTTTT
TRBV12-3/TRBV12-4	many	TRBJ2-1	TRBD2	CASSLELAGDSGEQFF	TGTGCCAGCAGTTTAGAGCTAGCGGGAGACTCGGGTGAGCAGTTCTTC
TRBV30	many	TRBJ2-3	.	CAWSVQSDTQYF	TGTGCCTGGAGTGTACAGTCAGATACGCAGTATTTT
TRBV28	.	TRBJ1-2	.	CASSPSVGQYYGYTF	TGTGCCAGCAGTCCCTCCGTCGGACAGTACTATGGCTACACCTTC
TRBV20-1	few	TRBJ1-3	.	CSARSGTIGNTIYF	TGCAGTGCTAGATCCGGGACAATTGGAAACACCATATATTTT
TRBV7-2	.	TRBJ2-1	.	CASSLVLRGNEQFF	TGTGCCAGCAGCTTAGTCCTTAGAGGGAATGAGCAGTTCTTC
TRBV30	.	TRBJ2-2	.	CAWMRTTITGELFF	TGTGCCTGGATGAGGACAACGATCACCGGGGAGCTGTTTTTT
TRBV27	many	TRBJ1-2	TRBD1	CASSSTLGTGGGYTF	TGTGCCAGCAGTTCTACACTCGGGACAGGGGGCGGCTACACCTTC
TRBV28	many	TRBJ2-1	TRBD1	CASSSTGQFNEQFF	TGTGCCAGCAGTTCTACGGGACAGTTCAATGAGCAGTTCTTC
TRBV6-1	.	TRBJ2-3	.	CASGENGVLTDTQYF	TGTGCCAGCGGTGAAAACGGGGTCCTCACAGATACGCAGTATTTT
TRBV2	many	TRBJ1-5	.	CASSERGNSNQPQHF	TGTGCCAGCAGTGAACGCGGTAATAGCAATCAGCCCCAGCATTTT
TRBV30	few	TRBJ2-7	TRBD1	CAWGQDYEQYF	TGTGCCTGGGGACAGGACTACGAGCAGTACTTC
TRBV6-1	once	TRBJ2-7	.	CASTQESYEQYF	TGTGCCAGCACACAGGAGTCCTACGAGCAGTACTTC
TRBV11-3	many	TRBJ2-7	TRBD1	CASSLRQGVPYEQYF	TGTGCCAGCAGCCTTCGACAGGGGGTCCCCTACGAGCAGTACTTC
TRBV3-1	many	TRBJ1-1	.	CASSQEARRTEAFF	TGTGCCAGCAGCCAAGAAGCCCGGCGGACTGAAGCTTTCTTT
TRBV6-1	.	TRBJ2-5	TRBD2	CASSLSGRARTQYF	TGTGCCAGCAGCCTTAGCGGGAGGGCTCGAACCCAGTACTTC
TRBV13	many	TRBJ2-5	.	CASSLGVVQETQYF	TGTGCCAGCAGCTTAGGGGTAGTCCAAGAGACCCAGTACTTC
TRBV6-5	many	TRBJ1-5	.	CASSSSPNQPQHF	TGTGCCAGCAGTTCGTCTCCGAATCAGCCCCAGCATTTT
TRBV28	.	TRBJ2-4	.	CASSGDTKNIQYF	TGTGCCAGCAGCGGGGACACAAAAAACATTCAGTACTTC
TRBV6-1	many	TRBJ1-1	TRBD1	CASSRTGVGTEAFF	TGTGCCAGCAGTAGGACAGGGGTCGGCACTGAAGCTTTCTTT
TRBV15	many	TRBJ2-1	.	CATSISRRPGHEQFF	TGTGCCACCAGCATATCGCGTAGGCCGGGCCATGAGCAGTTCTTC
TRBV7-9	few	TRBJ2-6	.	CASSLNVGGVAGANVLTF	TGTGCCAGCAGCTTAAATGTCGGGGGTGTGGCTGGGGCCAACGTCCTGACTTTC
TRBV29-1	few	TRBJ2-7	TRBD2	CSVVGGTSGYEQYF	TGCAGCGTTGTGGGGGGGACTAGCGGTTACGAGCAGTACTTC
TRBV10-2	many	TRBJ2-3	.	CASSESSADTQYF	TGCGCCAGCAGTGAATCTAGTGCAGATACGCAGTATTTT
TRBV9	few	TRBJ2-1	TRBD2	CASSIGTSGDYNEQFF	TGTGCCAGCAGCATAGGGACTAGCGGGGACTACAATGAGCAGTTCTTC
TRBV6-5	once	TRBJ1-3	.	CASSSNVWSGNTIYF	TGTGCCAGCAGTTCTAATGTTTGGTCTGGAAACACCATATATTTT
TRBV18	few	TRBJ2-5	TRBD1	CASSPLGTGGQETQYF	TGTGCCAGCTCACCACTGGGGACAGGGGGCCAAGAGACCCAGTACTTC
TRBV7-3	many	TRBJ2-3	.	CASSLKNTDTQYF	TGTGCCAGCAGCTTAAAGAACACAGATACGCAGTATTTT
TRBV7-3	.	TRBJ2-1	.	CASSLNPAQDEQFF	TGTGCCAGCAGCTTAAATCCAGCGCAGGATGAGCAGTTCTTC
TRBV5-1	many	TRBJ2-1	.	CASSFDSSRNEQFF	TGCGCCAGCAGCTTCGACAGCTCGCGCAATGAGCAGTTCTTC
TRBV2	many	TRBJ2-7	.	CASSVGRAYEQYF	TGTGCCAGCAGTGTAGGCAGGGCCTACGAGCAGTACTTC
TRBV27	.	TRBJ2-7	.	CASSSDVGVEQYF	TGTGCCAGCAGTTCCGATGTGGGGGTCGAGCAGTACTTC
TRBV20-1	many	TRBJ2-5	.	CSELGQETQYF	TGCAGTGAACTGGGACAAGAGACCCAGTACTTC
TRBV7-9	many	TRBJ2-7	.	CASSSASYEQYF	TGTGCCAGCAGCTCCGCTTCCTACGAGCAGTACTTC
TRBV11-2	many	TRBJ2-7	.	CASSFEGVPYEQYF	TGTGCCAGCAGCTTTGAAGGGGTGCCCTACGAGCAGTACTTC
TRBV6-1	.	TRBJ2-6	.	CASSRKGSSGANVLTF	TGTGCCAGCAGTCGAAAGGGATCCTCTGGGGCCAACGTCCTGACTTTC
TRBV19	few	TRBJ1-5	.	CASRLTGYSNQPQHF	TGTGCCAGTAGGCTGACAGGATATAGCAATCAGCCCCAGCATTTT
TRBV28	many	TRBJ1-2	.	CASSLMGWGYTF	TGTGCCAGCAGTTTAATGGGGTGGGGCTACACCTTC